This entry features one T cell receptor beta chain sequence. Its antigen is as yet unknown. Mismatch with germline at one junction end may stem from a read error. Germline assignment: CDR1 SQVTM and CDR2 ANQGSEA. The CDR3 has 15 amino acids. The entry originates in a study of tumor-infiltrating lymphocytes in primary liver carcinoma. As for the study in general: The five patients, who were men and women, ranged in age from 30 to 69 years.

Germline DNA was extracted too, while blood RNA derived from unsorted whole blood. What was collected before surgery was four milliliters of peripheral blood. TCR beta cDNA was reverse-transcribed from about 500 ng of total RNA. The reaction used a constant-region primer and ProtoScript II reverse transcriptase. Three rounds of nested multiplex PCR with slightly modified ARM-PCR produced TCR beta libraries. TRBV1-TRBV30 forward primers paired with a C-beta reverse primer drove the first two PCR rounds, about 10 cycles each. A single record per CDR3 protein comes from TCRdb applying MiXCR to the multiplex PCR reads. The sample records around 210,000 distinct CDR3 sequences, approximately 65% being singletons. Study observations and caveats: Tumor tissue displayed a significantly greater top-250-clone fraction than blood (p = 0.039).

This TCR came from a woman in her sixties or seventies with primary liver carcinoma and hepatitis B virus infection. Sequenced: peripheral blood. The rearrangement uses TRBV29-1 and TRBJ2-2; the match to TRBD1 covers 7 bases. In DNA, the CDR3 is TGCAGCGTTGAGGGGACAGCGGTGAACATCGGGAAGCTGTTTTTT. Translation: CSVEGTAVNIGKLFF.